The entry below gives a single TCR beta chain sequence along with its context. This entry comes from a study of CD8+CD57+ T cells in acquired aplastic anemia. Study-level information: The average for DNA from sorted CD4+ and CD8+ cells was roughly 3 ug.

With 6 bases clipped from V and 8 bases from J, the junction kept 9 bases outside the gene matches. The germline gives CDR1 ENHRY, CDR2 SYGVKD. The CDR3 consists of 15 residues. Patients chosen for sequencing had shown CD8+CD57+ cell expansion by flow cytometry. Severe acquired aplastic anemia affected all patients. Genomic DNA templated the TCR beta VDJ and CDR3 profiling. From the reads, TCRdb called clonotypes with MiXCR, one entry per CDR3 protein. The sample consists of about 160,000 distinct CDR3 sequences, 45% to 55% of them appearing once. Material for sequencing was sorted CD4+, CD8+, or CD8+CD57+ T cells (not recorded which) from PBMCs. The V call is TRBV10-3, the J call TRBJ1-4; 10 nucleotides match TRBD1. This TCR derives from a human donor with aplastic anemia. Here the CDR3 reads CAISDTGTGDEKLFF. The CDR3 nucleotides read TGTGCCATCAGCGATACCGGGACAGGGGACGAAAAACTGTTTTTT.